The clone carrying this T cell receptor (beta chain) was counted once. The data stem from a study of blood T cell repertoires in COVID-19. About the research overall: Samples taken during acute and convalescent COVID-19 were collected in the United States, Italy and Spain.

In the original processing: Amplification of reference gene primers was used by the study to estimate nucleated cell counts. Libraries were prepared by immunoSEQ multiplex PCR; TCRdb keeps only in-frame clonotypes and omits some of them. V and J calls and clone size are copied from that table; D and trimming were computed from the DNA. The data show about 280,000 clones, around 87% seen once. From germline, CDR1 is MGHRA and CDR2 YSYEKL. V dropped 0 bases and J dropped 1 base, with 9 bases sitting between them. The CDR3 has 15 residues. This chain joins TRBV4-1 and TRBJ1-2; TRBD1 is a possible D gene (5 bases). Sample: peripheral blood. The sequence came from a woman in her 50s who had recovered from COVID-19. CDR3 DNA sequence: TGCGCCAGCAGCCAAGATGGGGGAGGTAACTATGGCTACACCTTC. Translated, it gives CASSQDGGGNYGYTF.